The text below deals with one T cell receptor (beta chain). Its antigen is as yet unknown. This record belongs to a study of T cell responses to AZD1222 COVID-19 vaccine. Points from the study as a whole: Within unmutated variant regions lay the reported targets of nearly half of spike-specific TCRs.

Clones were sequenced by immunoSEQ multiplex PCR, and TCRdb holds only the in-frame ones, with some missing. The profile shows some 190,000 clones, about 94% of them singletons. V was clipped by 6 bases and J by 7 bases; unmatched bases: 4. CDR3 length equals 13 residues. The chain employs TRBV12-3 or TRBV12-4 and TRBJ2-2; 8 positions agree with TRBD1. Sequences were derived from peripheral blood, sampled 28 days after the second dose of the MenACWY control vaccine. The origin of this receptor is an adult who received the MenACWY meningococcal vaccine as a control. This CDR3 is CASSSGGGGELFF. CDR3 DNA: TGTGCCAGCAGCTCAGGGGGCGGCGGGGAGCTGTTTTTT.